The 27 T cell receptor beta chains below all came from one sample that was sequenced in a study of cytomegalovirus exposure and HLA in healthy donors. Sequenced by immunoSEQ multiplex PCR; TCRdb stores in-frame clones only, minus some. This sample yields over 110,000 clones, of which 70% to 90% are seen a single time; 8.7% belongs to the top ten. The source material was PBMCs. These receptors all stem from a man aged 18-30 years in good health and CMV-seropositive.

The chain carries TRBV9 and TRBJ1-3; perhaps TRBD1 as D (6 bases). This CDR3 is built from 14 residues. Germline loops: CDR1 SGDLS, CDR2 YYNGEE. V lost 4 bases and J 1 base, leaving 9 bases between the germline ends. The CDR3 region is CASSRGQSGNTIYF. In nucleotides, the CDR3 is TGTGCCAGCAGCAGAGGACAGTCTGGAAACACCATATATTTT.

This chain uses TRBV27 with TRBJ1-5; 7 nucleotides align to TRBD1. There are 19 residues in the CDR3. The J segment lost 7 bases and the V segment lost 4 bases, leaving 22 bases of the junction unmatched. Germline assignment: CDR1 MNHEY and CDR2 SMNVEV (reference sequence). The CDR3 is CASSSHPGTAQGSSQPQHF. DNA for the CDR3: TGTGCCAGCAGTTCTCATCCAGGGACAGCTCAGGGGTCAAGCCAGCCCCAGCATTTT.

The V gene is TRBV6-1, the J gene TRBJ1-1; a possible D gene is TRBD1 (6 bases). The length of the CDR3 is 14 residues. Trimming stripped 7 bases from V and 7 bases from J, with 19 bases between. Germline CDR1 reads MNHNS; CDR2 reads SASEGT. CDR3 loop: CASTPRQGTREAFF. In nucleotides, the CDR3 is TGTGCCAGCACTCCCCGCCAGGGGACCCGTGAAGCTTTCTTT.

This chain connects TRBV9 to TRBJ1-2; D is ambiguous. The CDR3 is made up of 13 amino acids. Trimming left V 0 bases short and J 4 bases short, with 7 bases between. Germline lookup yields CDR1 SGDLS and CDR2 YYNGEE. DNA of the CDR3: TGTGCCAGCAGCGTAGGGGCCGCCTATGGCTACACCTTC. It translates to CASSVGAAYGYTF.

The genes are TRBV28 and TRBJ1-1; 7 positions match TRBD1. The trim removed 6 bases at V and 5 bases at J, leaving 3 bases unmatched. From germline, CDR1 is MDHEN and CDR2 SYDVKM. There are 12 residues in the CDR3. CDR3 amino acids: CASRARGTEAFF. The CDR3 DNA sequence: TGTGCCAGCAGGGCCAGGGGGACTGAAGCTTTCTTT.

The V gene is TRBV19, the J gene TRBJ1-6; 8 nucleotides agree with TRBD1. After removal of 7 bases from V and 5 bases from J, the junction contained 4 bases not matched to a gene. CDR1 and CDR2 (germline): LNHDA, SQIVND (reference sequence). CDR3 length: 14 residues. CDR3 coding DNA: TGTGCCAGTACGACAGGGGAGCATAATTCACCCCTCCACTTT. Translation gives CASTTGEHNSPLHF.

The chain recombines TRBV5-1 with TRBJ1-1; TRBD1 might be the D (5 bases). The CDR3 extends over 15 amino acids. V lost 6 bases and J lost 3, with 18 bases in between. The V gene's germline CDR1 is SGHRS and CDR2 YFSETQ. CDR3 bases: TGCGCCAGCAACCGAGGACCGGCGGGGGACACTGAAGCTTTCTTT. Translation gives CASNRGPAGDTEAFF.

This clone was recorded a few times. V is TRBV9 and J is TRBJ2-7, with 10 bases matching TRBD1. Germline V gives CDR1 SGDLS, CDR2 YYNGEE. Unmatched junction bases numbered 12, after V lost 3 bases and J lost 9 bases. The CDR3 contains 15 residues. As DNA, the CDR3 is TGTGCCAGCAGCGCCGGGGACAGGGGATCCTCGGGGCAGTACTTC. Amino acids: CASSAGDRGSSGQYF.

The chain joins TRBV6-1 to TRBJ2-7; TRBD1 matches 8 bases. V was clipped by 1 base and J by 4 bases; unmatched bases: 6. Germline CDR1 and CDR2: MNHNS and SASEGT. The CDR3 runs 15 residues. CDR3 sequence reads: CASSEEDRVSYEQYF. As DNA, the CDR3 is TGTGCCAGCAGTGAAGAGGACAGGGTATCGTACGAGCAGTACTTC.

The chain employs TRBV7-6 and TRBJ2-3; 7 nucleotides agree with TRBD2. Germline trimming cut 5 bases from V and 0 bases from J; bases unmatched to any gene: 8. This CDR3 has 16 amino acids. Germline CDR1 SGHVS, CDR2 FNYEAQ. The CDR3, as DNA: TGTGCCAGCAGCCCCCGACTAGCCTCAAGCACAGATACGCAGTATTTT. Its protein product is CASSPRLASSTDTQYF.

This clone came up once. V and J are TRBV7-9 and TRBJ1-2; a possible D gene is TRBD1 (6 bases). There are 13 residues in the CDR3. V lost 6 bases, J lost 3 bases, and 11 bases lay in between. Germline CDR1 reads SEHNR; CDR2 reads FQNEAQ (reference sequence). CDR3 region: CASRRGADYGYTF. Here the CDR3 DNA reads TGTGCCAGCAGGCGGGGGGCTGACTATGGCTACACCTTC.

This sequence joins TRBV30 and TRBJ1-1; maybe TRBD1 (5 bases). V lost 0 bases to trimming and J lost 11 bases, with 19 bases between them. CDR1 is GTSNPN, CDR2 SVGIG, per germline (reference sequence). CDR3 length: 14 amino acids. DNA of the CDR3: TGTGCCTGGAGTGTACGGGGGGGAACGTCGTGGGCTTTCTTT. Protein: CAWSVRGGTSWAFF. The variable domain in full, completed from reference TRBV30 and TRBJ1-1, reads SQTIHQWPATLVQPVGSPLSLECTVEGTSNPNLYWYRQAAGRGLQLLFYSVGIGQISSEVPQNLSASRPQDRQFILSSKKLLLSDSGFYLCAWSVRGGTSWAFFGQGTRLTVV.

This clone was observed a single time. The V and J genes are TRBV18 and TRBJ1-2, with 9 bases that match TRBD1. The J segment lost 4 bases and the V segment lost 4 bases, leaving 4 bases of the junction unmatched. The CDR3 covers 14 residues. CDR1 and CDR2 (germline): KGHSH, LQKENI. CDR3 bases: TGTGCCAGCTCACAAGGACAGGGGTCCTATGGCTACACCTTC. Its protein product is CASSQGQGSYGYTF.

The chain couples TRBV6-5 to TRBJ2-7; TRBD1 aligns across 7 bases. The ends lost 6 bases at V and 5 bases at J; junction bases unmatched: 13. The CDR3 contains 15 residues. Germline V CDR1 and CDR2: MNHEY, SVGAGI. CDR3 bases: TGTGCCAGCAGCTCGAGACAGGGTGGTGGAGACGAGCAGTACTTC. Residues: CASSSRQGGGDEQYF.

The chain carries TRBV5-1 and TRBJ2-5; 9 nucleotides line up with TRBD1. Germline V gives CDR1 SGHRS, CDR2 YFSETQ. Trimming removed 4 bases from V and 4 bases from J; junction bases left unmatched: 8. The CDR3 runs to 15 residues. The CDR3 DNA is TGCGCCAGCAGCCCAGGGGGACAGGGAGGAGAGACCCAGTACTTC. It codes for CASSPGGQGGETQYF.

J is TRBJ1-5 and V is TRBV30; D perhaps matches TRBD1 (6 bases). Germline CDR1 is GTSNPN and CDR2 is SVGIG (reference sequence). The V end was cut by 5 bases, the J end by 2 bases, with 10 bases between. This CDR3 has 13 residues. The CDR3 region has the DNA TGTGCCTGGGGATCAGGGGGCAATCAGCCCCAGCATTTT. Translating gives CAWGSGGNQPQHF.

The genes are TRBV6-6 and TRBJ2-7, with D possibly TRBD1 on 6 matching bases. The CDR3 length is 14 residues. Germline CDR1 is MNHNY and CDR2 is SVGAGI (reference sequence). V was clipped by 6 bases and J by 5 bases, with 17 bases between them. This CDR3 reads CASSRTEGIHEQYF. Written as DNA, the CDR3 is TGTGCCAGCAGCCGGACAGAGGGGATCCACGAGCAGTACTTC.

This clone occurred a few times. The chain has TRBV5-1 and TRBJ1-4, with TRBD1 identical over 8 bases. This CDR3 has 16 amino acids. J lost 5 bases, V lost 0 bases, and 6 bases had no gene match. In germline, CDR1 is SGHRS, CDR2 YFSETQ. The CDR3 bases are TGCGCCAGCAGCTTGGAGGCAGGGGACAGGAATGAAAAACTGTTTTTT. This translates into CASSLEAGDRNEKLFF.

The chain combines TRBV28 with TRBJ2-1; the D gene is possibly TRBD1 (5 bases). Deletions cut 7 bases from V and 13 bases from J, with 14 bases between. CDR1 is MDHEN, CDR2 SYDVKM, per germline. The CDR3 spans 11 residues. The CDR3: CASTSRTSQFF. The DNA of the CDR3 is TGTGCCAGCACCTCCCGGACAAGCCAGTTCTTC.

The rearrangement uses TRBV6-8 and TRBJ1-4, with 7 bases fitting TRBD1. J was trimmed by 7 bases and V by 8 bases; bases with no gene match: 10. The V gene's germline CDR1 is MNHGY and CDR2 SAAAGT. The CDR3 totals 14 residues. CDR3 sequence: CASARDSLSEKLFF. CDR3 bases: TGTGCCAGCGCCCGGGACAGTCTATCTGAAAAACTGTTTTTT.

V and J are TRBV9 and TRBJ2-2; TRBD1 agrees at 7 bases. With 4 bases clipped from V and 6 bases from J, the junction kept 6 bases outside the gene matches. The CDR3 runs 14 residues. Per the germline V gene, CDR1 is SGDLS and CDR2 is YYNGEE. The CDR3 DNA sequence: TGTGCCAGCAGCAAATTAACAGGGGCCGGGGAGCTGTTTTTT. It yields the protein CASSKLTGAGELFF.

This clone occurred once. V usage is TRBV2 and J usage is TRBJ2-5; the match to TRBD2 covers 8 bases. V trimming: 6 bases; J trimming: 5 bases; junction bases outside the gene matches: 11. CDR1 SNHLY and CDR2 FYNNEI come from the germline V gene. The CDR3 runs to 15 residues. CDR3 region: CASSRSGSGMETQYF. CDR3 bases: TGTGCCAGCAGCCGAAGCGGGAGTGGTATGGAGACCCAGTACTTC. Full variable domain (rest looked up from reference TRBV2 and TRBJ2-5): EPEVTQTPSHQVTQMGQEVILRCVPISNHLYFYWYRQILGQKVEFLVSFYNNEISEKSEIFDDQFSVERPDGSNFTLKIRSTKLEDSAMYFCASSRSGSGMETQYFGPGTRLLVL.

The V gene is TRBV27, the J gene TRBJ2-2, with D tentatively TRBD2 (7 bases). V was cut by 3 bases and J by 8 bases, with 10 bases left in between. Germline V gene data show CDR1 as MNHEY and CDR2 as SMNVEV (reference sequence). There are 13 residues in the CDR3. The CDR3 DNA is TGTGCCAGCAGTTTGAGGGGGGGTGGGGAGCTGTTTTTT. Translated, it gives CASSLRGGGELFF.

The CDR3 reads CASTLGQGSHEQYF. CDR3 bases: TGTGCCAGCACCCTAGGACAGGGTTCCCACGAGCAGTACTTC. This sequence joins TRBV5-8 and TRBJ2-7; the match to TRBD1 covers 8 bases. V dropped 6 bases and J dropped 5; count of bases not matched to a gene: 10. CDR3 length: 14 residues. The V gene's germline CDR1 is SGHTS and CDR2 YDEGEE.

The rearrangement joins TRBV18 to TRBJ2-7; a weak D match, TRBD2 (5 bases). The CDR3 length is 16 residues. V lost 6 bases, J lost 2 bases, and 20 bases lay in between. Germline V CDR1 and CDR2: KGHSH, LQKENI. CDR3 sequence reads: CASSPRGSSTTYEQYF. For the CDR3, the DNA is TGTGCCAGCTCCCCCCGGGGTAGTAGCACGACCTACGAGCAGTACTTC.

The CDR3 DNA follows: TGTGCCAGCAGCGTTGGACAGTACCAAGAGACCCAGTACTTC. It specifies CASSVGQYQETQYF. V gene TRBV9 combines with J gene TRBJ2-5, with D tentatively TRBD1 (6 bases). This CDR3 contains 14 residues. V was cut by 2 bases and J by 0 bases, with 8 bases left in between. The germline gives CDR1 SGDLS, CDR2 YYNGEE.

This rearrangement joins TRBV5-4 to TRBJ1-1, with TRBD1 matching 11 bases. The ends lost 4 bases at V and 1 base at J; junction bases unmatched: 3. The CDR3 is 15 amino acids. Germline CDR1 SGHNT, CDR2 YYREEE (reference sequence). The CDR3 DNA sequence: TGTGCCAGCAGCACCGGACAGGGGGCGAACACTGAAGCTTTCTTT. This sequence encodes CASSTGQGANTEAFF.